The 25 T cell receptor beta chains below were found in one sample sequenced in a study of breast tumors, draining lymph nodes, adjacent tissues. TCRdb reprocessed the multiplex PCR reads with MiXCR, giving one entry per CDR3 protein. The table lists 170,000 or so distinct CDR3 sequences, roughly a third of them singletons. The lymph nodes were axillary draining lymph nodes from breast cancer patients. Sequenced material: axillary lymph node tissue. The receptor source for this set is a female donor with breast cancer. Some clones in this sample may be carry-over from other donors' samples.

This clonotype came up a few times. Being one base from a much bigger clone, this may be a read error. This CDR3 reads CASSPPRAAANVLTF. For the CDR3, the DNA is TGTGCCAGCAGTCCTCCCAGGGCTGCGGCCAACGTCCTGACTTTC. The gene calls are TRBV11-2 and TRBJ2-6; a possible D gene is TRBD1 (5 bases). Germline loops: CDR1 SGHAT, CDR2 FQNNGV. V gave up 6 bases and J gave up 6 bases, with 15 bases separating them. The CDR3 contains 15 residues.

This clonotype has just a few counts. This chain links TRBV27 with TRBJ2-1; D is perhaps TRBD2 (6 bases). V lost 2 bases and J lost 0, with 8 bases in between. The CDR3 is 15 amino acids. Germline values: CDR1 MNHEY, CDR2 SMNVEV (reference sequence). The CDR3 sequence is CASSLAGHSYNEQFF. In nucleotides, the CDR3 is TGTGCCAGCAGTTTAGCGGGGCACTCCTACAATGAGCAGTTCTTC.

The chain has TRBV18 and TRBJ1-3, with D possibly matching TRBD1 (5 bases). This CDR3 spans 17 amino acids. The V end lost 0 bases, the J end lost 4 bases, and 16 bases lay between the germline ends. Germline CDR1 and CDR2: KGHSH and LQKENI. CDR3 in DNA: TGTGCCAGCTCACCACCGTGGCTGGGGGTATCAGGAAACACCATATATTTT. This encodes CASSPPWLGVSGNTIYF.

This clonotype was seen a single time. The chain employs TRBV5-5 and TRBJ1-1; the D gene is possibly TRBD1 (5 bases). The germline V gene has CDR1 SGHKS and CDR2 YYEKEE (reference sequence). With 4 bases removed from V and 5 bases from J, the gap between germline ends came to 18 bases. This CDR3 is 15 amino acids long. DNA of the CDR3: TGTGCCAGCAGCCCGTACCTAGGGGATGTTACTGAAGCTTTCTTT. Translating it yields CASSPYLGDVTEAFF.

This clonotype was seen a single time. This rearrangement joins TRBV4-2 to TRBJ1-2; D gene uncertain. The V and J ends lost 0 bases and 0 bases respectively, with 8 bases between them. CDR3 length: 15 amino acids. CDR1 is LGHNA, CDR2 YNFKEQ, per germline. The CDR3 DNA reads TGTGCCAGCAGCCAAGATACGGGGACTAACTATGGCTACACCTTC. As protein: CASSQDTGTNYGYTF.

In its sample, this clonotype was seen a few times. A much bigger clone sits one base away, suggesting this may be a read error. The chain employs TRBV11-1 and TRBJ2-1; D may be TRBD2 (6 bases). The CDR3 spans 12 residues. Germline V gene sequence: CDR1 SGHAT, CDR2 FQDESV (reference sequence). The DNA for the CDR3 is TGTGCCAGCGGCTTGGGACTCCATGAGCAGTTCTTC. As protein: CASGLGLHEQFF.

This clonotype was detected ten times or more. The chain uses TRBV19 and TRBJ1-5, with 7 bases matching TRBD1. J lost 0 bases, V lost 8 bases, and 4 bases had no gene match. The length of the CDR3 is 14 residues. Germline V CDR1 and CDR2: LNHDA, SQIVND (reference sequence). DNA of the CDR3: TGTGCCAGTTGGACAGGTTATAGCAATCAGCCCCAGCATTTT. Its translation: CASWTGYSNQPQHF.

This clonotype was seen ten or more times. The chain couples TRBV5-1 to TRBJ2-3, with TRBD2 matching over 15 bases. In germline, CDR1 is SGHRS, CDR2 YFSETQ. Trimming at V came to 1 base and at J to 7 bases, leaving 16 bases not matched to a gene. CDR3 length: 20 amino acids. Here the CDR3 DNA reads TGCGCCAGCAGCTTGATGGGGACTAGCGGGGGGCCTCTAGGTGGAAATACGCAGTATTTT. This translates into CASSLMGTSGGPLGGNTQYF.

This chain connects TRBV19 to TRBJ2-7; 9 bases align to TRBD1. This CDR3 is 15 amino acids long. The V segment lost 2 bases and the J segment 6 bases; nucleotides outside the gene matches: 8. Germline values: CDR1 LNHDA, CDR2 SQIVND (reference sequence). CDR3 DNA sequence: TGTGCCAGTAGTATACTGGGGACAGGGACAAGCGAGCAGTACTTC. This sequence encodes CASSILGTGTSEQYF.

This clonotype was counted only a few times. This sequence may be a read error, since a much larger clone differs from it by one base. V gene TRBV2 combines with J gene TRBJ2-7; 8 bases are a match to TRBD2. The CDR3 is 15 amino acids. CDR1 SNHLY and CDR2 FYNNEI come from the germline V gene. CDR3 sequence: CASSELTSAAGEQHF. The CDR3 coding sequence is TGTGCCAGCAGTGAATTGACTAGCGCAGCGGGCGAGCAGCACTTC. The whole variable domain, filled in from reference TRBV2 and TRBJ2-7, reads EPEVTQTPSHQVTQMGQEVILRCVPISNHLYFYWYRQILGQKVEFLVSFYNNEISEKSEIFDDQFSVERPDGSNFTLKIRSTKLEDSAMYFCASSELTSAAGEQHFGPGTRLTVT.

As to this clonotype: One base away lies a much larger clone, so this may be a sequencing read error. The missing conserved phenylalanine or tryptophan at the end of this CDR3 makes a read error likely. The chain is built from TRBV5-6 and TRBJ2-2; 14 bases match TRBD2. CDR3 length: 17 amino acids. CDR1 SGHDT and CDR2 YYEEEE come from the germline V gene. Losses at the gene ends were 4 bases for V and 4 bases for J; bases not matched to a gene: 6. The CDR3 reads CASSAGLAGESTGELFY. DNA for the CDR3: TGTGCCAGCAGCGCGGGACTAGCGGGAGAAAGCACCGGGGAGCTGTTTTAT.

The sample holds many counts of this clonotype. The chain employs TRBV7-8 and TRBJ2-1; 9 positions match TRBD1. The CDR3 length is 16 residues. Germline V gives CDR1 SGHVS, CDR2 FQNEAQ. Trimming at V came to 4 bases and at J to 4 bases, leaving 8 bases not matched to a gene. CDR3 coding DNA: TGTGCCAGCAGCTATGGACCGGGACAGGGTTACAATGAGCAGTTCTTC. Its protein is CASSYGPGQGYNEQFF.

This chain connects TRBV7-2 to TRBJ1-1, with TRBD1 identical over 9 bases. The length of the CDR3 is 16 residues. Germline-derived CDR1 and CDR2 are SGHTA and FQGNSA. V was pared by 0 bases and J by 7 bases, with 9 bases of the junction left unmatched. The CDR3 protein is CASSLAVTGGRVEAFF. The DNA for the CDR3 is TGTGCCAGCAGCTTAGCAGTAACAGGGGGCCGGGTTGAAGCTTTCTTT.

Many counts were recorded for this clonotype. The CDR3 DNA follows: TGTGCCAGCAGCCTATACTCGAGGAATGAGCAGTTCTTC. This translates into CASSLYSRNEQFF. The chain combines TRBV4-2 with TRBJ2-1; D is unresolved. This CDR3 is built from 13 residues. Germline V lookup: CDR1 LGHNA, CDR2 YNFKEQ. With 4 bases removed from V and 7 bases from J, the gap between germline ends came to 11 bases.

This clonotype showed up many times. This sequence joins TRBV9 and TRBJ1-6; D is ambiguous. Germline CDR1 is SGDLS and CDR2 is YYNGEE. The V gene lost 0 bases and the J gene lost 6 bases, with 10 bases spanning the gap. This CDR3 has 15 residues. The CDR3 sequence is CASSVGEGLNSPLHF. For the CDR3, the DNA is TGTGCCAGCAGCGTAGGGGAAGGCCTTAATTCACCCCTCCACTTT.

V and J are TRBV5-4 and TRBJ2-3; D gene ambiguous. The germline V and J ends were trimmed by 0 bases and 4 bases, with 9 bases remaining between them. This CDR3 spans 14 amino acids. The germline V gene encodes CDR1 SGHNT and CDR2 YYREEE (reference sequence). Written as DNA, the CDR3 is TGTGCCAGCAGCTTGGCCGTAGTTTCAGATACGCAGTATTTT. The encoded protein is CASSLAVVSDTQYF.

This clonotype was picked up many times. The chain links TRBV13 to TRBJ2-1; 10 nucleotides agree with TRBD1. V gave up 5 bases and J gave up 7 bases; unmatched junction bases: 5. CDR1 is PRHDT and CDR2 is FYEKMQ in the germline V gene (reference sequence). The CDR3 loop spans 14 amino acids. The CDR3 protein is CASSQGQGVNEQFF. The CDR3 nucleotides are TGTGCCAGCAGCCAAGGACAGGGGGTGAATGAGCAGTTCTTC.

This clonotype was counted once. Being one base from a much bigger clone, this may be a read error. The CDR3 sequence is CASSLDGQGLSGNPIYF. CDR3 DNA: TGTGCCAGCAGCTTAGATGGACAGGGACTAAGCGGAAACCCCATATATTTT. J is TRBJ1-3 and V is TRBV7-2, with TRBD1 matching 8 bases. The CDR3 length is 17 residues. CDR1 and CDR2 from the germline V gene are SGHTA and FQGNSA.

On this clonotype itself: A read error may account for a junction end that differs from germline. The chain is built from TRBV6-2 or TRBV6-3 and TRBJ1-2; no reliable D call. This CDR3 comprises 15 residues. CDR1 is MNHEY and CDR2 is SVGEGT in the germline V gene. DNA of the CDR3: TGTGCCAGCGGTTACTCGATCTCGGGCTCCTATGGCTACACCTTC. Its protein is CASGYSISGSYGYTF.

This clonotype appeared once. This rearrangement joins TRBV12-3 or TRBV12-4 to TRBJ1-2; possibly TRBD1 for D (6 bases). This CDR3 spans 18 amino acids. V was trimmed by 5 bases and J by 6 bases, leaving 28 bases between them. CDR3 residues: CASSDLGTTALLRDGYTF. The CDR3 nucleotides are TGTGCCAGCAGTGACCTCGGGACAACGGCCCTGCTTCGGGATGGCTACACCTTC.

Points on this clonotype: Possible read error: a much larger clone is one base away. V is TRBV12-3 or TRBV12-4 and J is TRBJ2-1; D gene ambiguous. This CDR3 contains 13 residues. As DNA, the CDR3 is TGTGTCAGCAGCCCCCTTATTCGCAATGAGCAGTTCTTC. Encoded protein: CVSSPLIRNEQFF.

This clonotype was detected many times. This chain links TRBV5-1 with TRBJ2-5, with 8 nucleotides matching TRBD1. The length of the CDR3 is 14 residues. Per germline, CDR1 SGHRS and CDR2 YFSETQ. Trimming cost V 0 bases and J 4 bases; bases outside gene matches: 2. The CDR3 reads CASSLGDRGETQYF. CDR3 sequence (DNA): TGCGCCAGCAGCTTGGGCGACAGGGGAGAGACCCAGTACTTC.

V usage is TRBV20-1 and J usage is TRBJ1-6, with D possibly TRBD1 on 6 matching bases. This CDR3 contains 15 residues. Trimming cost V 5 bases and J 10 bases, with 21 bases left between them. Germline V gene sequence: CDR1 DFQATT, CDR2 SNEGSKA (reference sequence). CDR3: CSAGPAGAGFSPLHF. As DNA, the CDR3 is TGCAGTGCTGGACCGGCGGGGGCGGGTTTCTCACCCCTCCACTTT.

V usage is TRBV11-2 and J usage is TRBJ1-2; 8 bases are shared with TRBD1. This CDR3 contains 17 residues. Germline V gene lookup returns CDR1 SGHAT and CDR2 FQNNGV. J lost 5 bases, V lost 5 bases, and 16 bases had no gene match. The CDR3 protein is CASSPRRQGILLYGYTF. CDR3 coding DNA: TGTGCCAGCAGCCCCCGCCGACAGGGGATTCTCTTATATGGCTACACCTTC.

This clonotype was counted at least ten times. This CDR3 is CASSQESSGTRLYEQYF. CDR3 nucleotide sequence: TGCGCCAGCAGCCAAGAGAGTAGCGGGACTCGACTCTACGAGCAGTACTTC. The gene calls are TRBV4-1 and TRBJ2-7, with 8 positions matching TRBD2. The CDR3 length is 17 residues. Germline loops: CDR1 MGHRA, CDR2 YSYEKL. J lost 3 bases, V lost 0 bases, and 10 bases had no gene match.